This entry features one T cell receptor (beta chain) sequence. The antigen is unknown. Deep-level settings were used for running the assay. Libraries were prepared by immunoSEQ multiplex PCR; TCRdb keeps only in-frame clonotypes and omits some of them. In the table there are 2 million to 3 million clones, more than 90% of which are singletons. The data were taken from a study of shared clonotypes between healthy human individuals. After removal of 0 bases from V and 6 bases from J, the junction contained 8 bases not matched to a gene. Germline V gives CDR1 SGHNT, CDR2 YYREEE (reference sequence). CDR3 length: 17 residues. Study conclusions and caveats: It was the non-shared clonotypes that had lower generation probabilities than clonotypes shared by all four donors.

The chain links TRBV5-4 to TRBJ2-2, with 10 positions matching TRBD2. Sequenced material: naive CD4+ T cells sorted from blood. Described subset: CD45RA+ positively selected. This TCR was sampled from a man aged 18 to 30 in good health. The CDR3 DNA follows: TGTGCCAGCAGCTTGGTTTTGGCTAGCGGGAGTTCCGGGGAGCTGTTTTTT. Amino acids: CASSLVLASGSSGELFF. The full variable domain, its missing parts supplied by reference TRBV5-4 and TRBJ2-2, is ETGVTQSPTHLIKTRGQQVTLRCSSQSGHNTVSWYQQALGQGPQFIFQYYREEENGRGNFPPRFSGLQFPNYSSELNVNALELDDSALYLCASSLVLASGSSGELFFGEGSRLTVL.